The clone carrying this T cell receptor (beta chain) was found once. This sample was taken from a study of blood T cell repertoires in COVID-19. The CDR3 length is 13 residues. J lost 5 bases, V lost 6 bases, and 3 bases had no gene match. CDR1 is WSHSY and CDR2 is SAAADI in the germline V gene. Using immunoSEQ multiplex PCR, the repertoire was profiled, and TCRdb retains in-frame clones only, with some absent. The sample lists tens of thousands of clones, approximately 86% seen once, with over 15% in the top ten. This receptor was obtained from a middle-aged man with acute or convalescent COVID-19. The material sequenced was peripheral blood. The chain combines TRBV10-2 with TRBJ2-2; 7 bases are a match to TRBD1. This CDR3 is CASRDRDTGELFF. The DNA for the CDR3 is TGCGCCAGCAGAGACAGGGATACCGGGGAGCTGTTTTTT.